Listed below are T cell receptor beta chains from one sample, sequenced in a study of siplizumab effects on memory and regulatory T cells. The method was immunoSEQ multiplex PCR; TCRdb's version includes in-frame clones alone and lacks a portion of them. The data contain around 87,000 clones, about nine tenths of them singletons. The sequencing input was CD4+ T cells sorted from blood. The receptors come from a human donor in good health. Each CDR3 is given with its conserved first and last residue. The D gene is left open where the match is weak. The size entry is marked missing in some rows and otherwise reads once, few, many or a size class.

v_gene: TRBV5-6
j_gene: TRBJ2-7
abundance: NA
d_gene: TRBD1
len: 14
CDR3aa: CASSLGQGPYEQYF
CDR3nt: TGTGCCAGCAGCTTGGGACAGGGACCCTACGAGCAGTACTTC

v_gene: TRBV9
j_gene: TRBJ2-3
abundance: NA
d_gene: NA
len: 16
CDR3aa: CASSALGVWGTDTQYF
CDR3nt: TGTGCCAGCAGCGCCCTGGGAGTGTGGGGCACAGATACGCAGTATTTT

v_gene: TRBV28
j_gene: TRBJ2-2
abundance: NA
d_gene: NA
len: 13
CDR3aa: CASRPQGPGELFF
CDR3nt: TGTGCCAGCAGGCCGCAGGGGCCCGGGGAGCTGTTTTTT

v_gene: TRBV28
j_gene: TRBJ1-4
abundance: NA
d_gene: NA
len: 15
CDR3aa: CASSPQGQSNEKLFF
CDR3nt: TGTGCCAGCAGTCCGCAAGGGCAATCGAATGAAAAACTGTTTTTT

v_gene: TRBV4-1
j_gene: TRBJ2-5
abundance: NA
d_gene: TRBD2
len: 17
CDR3aa: CASSRGVAGGPLETQYF
CDR3nt: TGCGCCAGCAGCCGCGGGGTAGCGGGAGGGCCGTTGGAGACCCAGTACTTC

v_gene: TRBV5-6
j_gene: TRBJ2-5
abundance: NA
d_gene: TRBD1
len: 14
CDR3aa: CASSLQGIQETQYF
CDR3nt: TGTGCCAGCAGCTTACAGGGGATCCAAGAGACCCAGTACTTC

v_gene: TRBV7-2
j_gene: TRBJ2-3
abundance: NA
d_gene: TRBD2
len: 15
CDR3aa: CASTLIGSGSDTQYF
CDR3nt: TGTGCCAGCACCCTAATAGGGAGCGGGAGTGATACGCAGTATTTT

v_gene: TRBV5-4
j_gene: TRBJ2-7
abundance: NA
d_gene: NA
len: 11
CDR3aa: CASSLVGGEYF
CDR3nt: TGTGCCAGCAGCTTGGTCGGGGGCGAGTACTTC

v_gene: TRBV28
j_gene: TRBJ2-7
abundance: NA
d_gene: NA
len: 15
CDR3aa: CASTTRGLAMYEQYF
CDR3nt: TGTGCCAGCACGACCAGAGGGCTAGCTATGTACGAGCAGTACTTC

v_gene: TRBV28
j_gene: TRBJ1-2
abundance: NA
d_gene: TRBD1
len: 16
CDR3aa: CASSPPDRGLGYGYTF
CDR3nt: TGTGCCAGCAGTCCCCCGGACAGGGGGCTTGGCTATGGCTACACCTTC

v_gene: TRBV27
j_gene: TRBJ1-5
abundance: NA
d_gene: NA
len: 15
CDR3aa: CASSLSAGVGQPQHF
CDR3nt: TGTGCCAGCAGTTTATCAGCGGGGGTCGGTCAGCCCCAGCATTTT

v_gene: TRBV30
j_gene: TRBJ1-1
abundance: NA
d_gene: NA
len: 15
CDR3aa: CAWSADLTGSTEAFF
CDR3nt: TGTGCCTGGAGTGCGGATTTAACAGGGTCCACTGAAGCTTTCTTT

v_gene: TRBV28
j_gene: TRBJ1-2
abundance: once
d_gene: NA
len: 14
CDR3aa: CASSPYGRNYGYTF
CDR3nt: TGTGCCAGCAGCCCCTACGGGCGTAACTATGGCTACACCTTC

v_gene: TRBV4-1
j_gene: TRBJ2-5
abundance: NA
d_gene: NA
len: 15
CDR3aa: CASSQGEGPRGTQYF
CDR3nt: TGCGCCAGCAGCCAAGGAGAGGGACCCCGCGGGACCCAGTACTTC

v_gene: TRBV19
j_gene: TRBJ1-2
abundance: few
d_gene: NA
len: 13
CDR3aa: CASSMDYRDGYTF
CDR3nt: TGTGCCAGTAGTATGGATTACAGGGATGGCTACACCTTC

v_gene: TRBV19
j_gene: TRBJ1-1
abundance: NA
d_gene: TRBD1
len: 15
CDR3aa: CASSGQGARNTEAFF
CDR3nt: TGTGCCAGTAGTGGACAGGGGGCCCGGAACACTGAAGCTTTCTTT

v_gene: TRBV27
j_gene: TRBJ2-1
abundance: once
d_gene: TRBD2
len: 15
CDR3aa: CASSILAGVRNEQFF
CDR3nt: TGTGCCAGCAGCATACTAGCGGGAGTGCGGAATGAGCAGTTCTTC

v_gene: TRBV6-5
j_gene: TRBJ1-6
abundance: NA
d_gene: TRBD1
len: 14
CDR3aa: CASSRDRAHSPLHF
CDR3nt: TGTGCCAGCTCCCGGGACAGAGCTCATTCACCCCTCCACTTT

v_gene: TRBV30
j_gene: TRBJ2-3
abundance: NA
d_gene: TRBD2
len: 14
CDR3aa: CAWRRTSGTDTQYF
CDR3nt: TGTGCCTGGAGGAGAACTAGCGGTACAGATACGCAGTATTTT

v_gene: TRBV7-8
j_gene: TRBJ2-3
abundance: NA
d_gene: NA
len: 15
CDR3aa: CASSLEGLSTDTQYF
CDR3nt: TGTGCCAGCAGCTTAGAAGGATTAAGCACAGATACGCAGTATTTT

v_gene: TRBV27
j_gene: TRBJ2-2
abundance: NA
d_gene: TRBD1
len: 17
CDR3aa: CASTQHLSGTGTGELFF
CDR3nt: TGTGCCAGCACCCAACATCTCTCCGGGACAGGGACCGGGGAGCTGTTTTTT

v_gene: TRBV5-4
j_gene: TRBJ1-1
abundance: NA
d_gene: NA
len: 14
CDR3aa: CASSFRQVNTEAFF
CDR3nt: TGTGCCAGCAGCTTTCGACAGGTTAACACTGAAGCTTTCTTT